These 27 T cell receptor beta chains came from one sample sequenced in a study of shared clonotypes between healthy human individuals (TCRdb year 2020). Library preparation employed the immunoSEQ multiplex PCR assay. TCRdb retrieved this table from immuneACCESS and kept in-frame rearrangements only. Not all clones are present; in checked studies, unresolved V genes account for under half, and no reason is known for the remainder. For this sample the table gives 1.5 million to 2.5 million clones, of which about 95% were detected only once. The ten biggest clones cover more than 0.9% of the sample. CD8 naive samples were obtained by positive selection for CCR7 among CD45RO-negative cells, yielding a CD45RA+CCR7+ population from which TemRA cells were excluded. Sequencing input: naive CD8+ T cells sorted from blood. Sample cell subset or site, as interpreted from the label and publication: CD45RA+CCR7+. The source is a man aged 18 to 29 in good health.

V and J are TRBV12-1 and TRBJ2-5; TRBD1 was called by the table and not checked on the DNA. TRBV12-1 is recorded as a pseudogene. The CDR3 is made up of 14 amino acids. CDR3 sequence: CASSLGQGKETQYF. In DNA, the CDR3 is TGTGCCAGCAGCCTCGGACAGGGGAAAGAGACCCAGTACTTC.

The chain combines TRBV11-2 with TRBJ2-7; TRBD2 matches at 10 bases. V lost 5 bases to trimming and J lost 5 bases; unmatched junction nucleotides: 12. This CDR3 contains 16 residues. Germline V lookup: CDR1 SGHAT, CDR2 FQNNGV. DNA of the CDR3: TGTGCCAGCAGCCCCGCGACTAGCGGGTTTCGAGACGAGCAGTACTTC. This sequence encodes CASSPATSGFRDEQYF.

The chain combines TRBV7-9 with TRBJ2-3, with D uncertain. Germline V gene lookup returns CDR1 SEHNR and CDR2 FQNEAQ (reference sequence). CDR3 length equals 13 residues. Trimming left V 4 bases short and J 5 bases short, with 10 bases between. This chain's CDR3 is CASSYLQKDTQYF. CDR3 nucleotides: TGTGCCAGCAGCTACCTCCAGAAAGATACGCAGTATTTT.

The chain has TRBV4-3 and TRBJ2-2, with D tentatively TRBD2 (6 bases). CDR3 length equals 19 residues. Germline V lookup: CDR1 LGHNA, CDR2 YSLEER. Trimming cost V 2 bases and J 6 bases, with 25 bases left between them. CDR3 sequence (DNA): TGCGCCAGCAGCCAATTGGAGGAGGGTATCGGAGCGGGTCCCGGGGAGCTGTTTTTT. This encodes CASSQLEEGIGAGPGELFF.

The chain has TRBV7-9 and TRBJ1-1; TRBD1 aligns across 8 bases. Germline V gene sequence: CDR1 SEHNR, CDR2 FQNEAQ (reference sequence). This CDR3 region has 13 residues. V lost 2 bases, J lost 12 bases, and 8 bases stayed unmatched. CDR3 nucleotide sequence: TGTGCCAGCAGCTTAAAGGGACAGGAAAAACCTTTCTTT. This translates into CASSLKGQEKPFF.

The genes are TRBV7-9 and TRBJ2-2; D is unclear. V was cut by 1 base and J by 1 base, with 4 bases left in between. This CDR3 region has 14 residues. The germline gives CDR1 SEHNR, CDR2 FQNEAQ (reference sequence). The CDR3 DNA reads as TGTGCCAGCAGCTTAGAGGAGAACACCGGGGAGCTGTTTTTT. Its protein is CASSLEENTGELFF.

A note on this clone: Other DNA sequences of this sample code for an identical CDR3. The chain carries TRBV11-2 and TRBJ2-7; tentatively, D is TRBD1 or TRBD2 (5 bases each). CDR1 and CDR2 (germline): SGHAT, FQNNGV. The CDR3 runs 14 residues. V lost 1 base, J lost 3 bases, and 10 bases lay in between. The CDR3 DNA reads as TGTGCCAGCAGCTTAGGTGGGACCTACTACGAGCAGTACTTC. Protein: CASSLGGTYYEQYF.

The V and J genes are TRBV30 and TRBJ2-1; maybe TRBD2 (6 bases). The CDR3 is 14 amino acids. Germline-derived CDR1 and CDR2 are GTSNPN and SVGIG (reference sequence). The ends were cut back, 0 bases at V and 7 bases at J, with 13 bases in the middle. CDR3 sequence reads: CAWSVGGGLNEQFF. CDR3 DNA: TGTGCCTGGAGTGTGGGTGGGGGGTTAAATGAGCAGTTCTTC.

The CDR3 reads CASSVAGTYEQYF. The CDR3 DNA reads as TGTGCCAGCAGCGTAGCGGGCACCTACGAGCAGTACTTC. The rearrangement links TRBV4-2 to TRBJ2-7; TRBD2 matches at 7 bases. This CDR3 comprises 13 residues. Trimming cost V 5 bases and J 2 bases; bases outside gene matches: 3. From germline, CDR1 is LGHNA and CDR2 YNFKEQ.

This chain links TRBV29-1 with TRBJ1-2; 8 bases agree with TRBD1. The J segment lost 9 bases and the V segment lost 3 bases, leaving 18 bases of the junction unmatched. Germline V gives CDR1 SQVTM, CDR2 ANQGSEA. The CDR3 extends over 16 amino acids. Written as DNA, the CDR3 is TGCAGCGTTGAGAAGGGGGCGACAGGGGTCGTATGGAGCTACACCTTC. It encodes CSVEKGATGVVWSYTF.

The chain combines TRBV11-2 with TRBJ2-5, with D unclear. CDR3 length: 15 amino acids. Germline V gives CDR1 SGHAT, CDR2 FQNNGV. Trimming took off 2 bases at V and 2 bases at J, with 12 bases between the two ends. In nucleotides, the CDR3 is TGTGCCAGCAGCTTACTGACGGGCAGGCAAGAGACCCAGTACTTC. It specifies CASSLLTGRQETQYF.

The chain recombines TRBV7-8 with TRBJ2-7; 9 nucleotides align to TRBD1. The J segment lost 3 bases and the V segment lost 4 bases, leaving 7 bases of the junction unmatched. CDR1 and CDR2 from the germline V gene are SGHVS and FQNEAQ. CDR3 size: 15 residues. CDR3 region: CASSSNQGQGYEQYF. CDR3 DNA: TGTGCCAGCAGCTCCAACCAGGGACAGGGCTACGAGCAGTACTTC.

V is TRBV5-4 and J is TRBJ1-4, with D possibly matching TRBD1 (5 bases). V shed 6 bases and J shed 2 bases, with 20 bases lying between them. Germline V gene lookup returns CDR1 SGHNT and CDR2 YYREEE (reference sequence). The CDR3 is 17 residues long. CDR3 DNA: TGTGCCAGCACCCACGAAGGGGCTCTCGGGACTAATGAAAAACTGTTTTTT. Translated: CASTHEGALGTNEKLFF.

V and J are TRBV30 and TRBJ2-1, with unresolved D. The CDR3 is 12 amino acids. V was cut by 2 bases and J by 6 bases, with 8 bases left in between. Per germline, CDR1 GTSNPN and CDR2 SVGIG (reference sequence). CDR3 nucleotides: TGTGCCTGGAGTTTTGCTGGCAATGAGCAGTTCTTC. It translates to CAWSFAGNEQFF. The full variable domain, completed using reference TRBV30 and TRBJ2-1, is SQTIHQWPATLVQPVGSPLSLECTVEGTSNPNLYWYRQAAGRGLQLLFYSVGIGQISSEVPQNLSASRPQDRQFILSSKKLLLSDSGFYLCAWSFAGNEQFFGPGTRLTVL.

The chain recombines TRBV27 with TRBJ2-1; possible D gene TRBD1, 6 bases. The length of the CDR3 is 16 residues. Germline V gene data show CDR1 as MNHEY and CDR2 as SMNVEV (reference sequence). V lost 4 bases and J lost 6, with 19 bases in between. The CDR3 loop reads CASSSPVGAGANEQFF. CDR3 nucleotide sequence: TGTGCCAGCAGTTCGCCCGTAGGGGCAGGGGCCAATGAGCAGTTCTTC.

The chain joins TRBV4-2 to TRBJ2-3, with 10 bases lining up with TRBD2. V dropped 0 bases and J dropped 4; count of bases not matched to a gene: 4. The length of the CDR3 is 16 residues. The germline V gene encodes CDR1 LGHNA and CDR2 YNFKEQ. The CDR3 DNA reads TGTGCCAGCAGCCAAGAGAGCGGGGGGGAGGCAGATACGCAGTATTTT. Translated: CASSQESGGEADTQYF.

The chain uses TRBV4-1 and TRBJ2-3; TRBD2 matches at 7 bases. Losses at the gene ends were 0 bases for V and 4 bases for J; bases not matched to a gene: 10. The V gene's germline CDR1 is MGHRA and CDR2 YSYEKL. The CDR3 is 17 residues long. In nucleotides, the CDR3 is TGCGCCAGCAGCCAAGAGAGAGCGACTAGCATCCCAGATACGCAGTATTTT. It is translated as CASSQERATSIPDTQYF.

The V gene is TRBV7-6, the J gene TRBJ1-1, with a weak D call TRBD1 (5 bases). Germline V lookup: CDR1 SGHVS, CDR2 FNYEAQ. The CDR3 spans 14 residues. Trimming cost V 6 bases and J 1 base, with 12 bases left between them. The CDR3 here is CASSSQGPNTEAFF. CDR3 sequence (DNA): TGTGCCAGCAGTTCTCAGGGCCCGAACACTGAAGCTTTCTTT.

V gene TRBV20-1 combines with J gene TRBJ1-1; maybe TRBD1 (5 bases). Germline-derived CDR1 and CDR2 are DFQATT and SNEGSKA (reference sequence). The length of the CDR3 is 10 residues. Deletions cut 3 bases from V and 10 bases from J, with 9 bases between. The CDR3 loop reads CSASQGSAFF. In DNA form, the CDR3 reads TGCAGTGCTAGTCAGGGTTCAGCTTTCTTT.

The chain links TRBV6-7 to TRBJ1-4; no clear D gene. TRBV6-7 is known as an ORF, though its function is uncertain. The CDR3 consists of 15 residues. Trimming removed 1 base at V and 8 bases at J, with 14 bases between. CDR3 DNA: TGTGCCAGCAGTTACTTACTCCAAAGACGGGAAAAACTGTTTTTT. Protein product: CASSYLLQRREKLFF.

The chain has TRBV2 and TRBJ1-1; possibly TRBD1 for D (5 bases). Germline V gene data show CDR1 as SNHLY and CDR2 as FYNNEI. The CDR3 sequence is 14 residues long. Trimming cost V 10 bases and J 4 bases, with 19 bases left between them. The CDR3 sequence: CATPYVQDTTEAFF. In nucleotides, the CDR3 is TGTGCCACCCCATACGTACAGGATACCACTGAAGCTTTCTTT. Full variable domain (remainder filled in from reference TRBV2 and TRBJ1-1): EPEVTQTPSHQVTQMGQEVILRCVPISNHLYFYWYRQILGQKVEFLVSFYNNEISEKSEIFDDQFSVERPDGSNFTLKIRSTKLEDSAMYFCATPYVQDTTEAFFGQGTRLTVV.

In regard to this clone: A much larger clone lies a single base off, so this may be a read error. The V call is TRBV9, the J call TRBJ1-1, with TRBD1 as a possible D gene (5 bases). Germline CDR1 SGDLS, CDR2 YYNGEE. Between the trimmed V and J ends, which lost 0 bases and 3 bases, there was a span of 6 bases. The CDR3 extends over 13 amino acids. CDR3 amino acids: CASSVVGHTEAFF. The CDR3 DNA sequence: TGTGCCAGCAGCGTAGTGGGGCACACTGAAGCTTTCTTT.

The chain joins TRBV10-3 to TRBJ1-4; D call uncertain. Trimming removed 4 bases from V and 0 bases from J, with 15 bases in between. The germline V gene encodes CDR1 ENHRY and CDR2 SYGVKD. This CDR3 is built from 17 residues. Written as DNA, the CDR3 is TGTGCCATCAGTGTTGAAGGGAACCTTGCAACTAATGAAAAACTGTTTTTT. It translates to CAISVEGNLATNEKLFF.

V gene TRBV5-1 combines with J gene TRBJ1-1, with a tentative D call TRBD1 (5 bases). V lost 0 bases, J lost 0 bases, and 12 bases lay in between. The CDR3 sequence is 16 residues long. In germline, CDR1 is SGHRS, CDR2 YFSETQ. The CDR3: CASSLARVSLNTEAFF. CDR3 in DNA: TGCGCCAGCAGCTTGGCCAGGGTCAGTTTGAACACTGAAGCTTTCTTT.

As regards this clone: Distinct nucleotide sequences in the sample also encode this CDR3. The V and J genes are TRBV6-6 and TRBJ2-7; D not certain. This CDR3 comprises 13 residues. Deletions cut 0 bases from V and 4 bases from J, with 7 bases between. Germline V gene data show CDR1 as MNHNY and CDR2 as SVGAGI (reference sequence). CDR3 coding DNA: TGTGCCAGCAGTTACTCCCGTGAATACGAGCAGTACTTC. Translating gives CASSYSREYEQYF.

V is TRBV6-5 and J is TRBJ1-2; 7 bases map to TRBD1. The CDR3 spans 13 residues. Germline values: CDR1 MNHEY, CDR2 SVGAGI. The J segment lost 4 bases and the V segment lost 5 bases, leaving 4 bases of the junction unmatched. CDR3 region: CASSPGQVYGYTF. The CDR3 DNA reads TGTGCCAGCAGTCCCGGACAGGTCTATGGCTACACCTTC.

This clone came up once. Other DNA sequences in the same sample also yield this CDR3. V gene TRBV28 combines with J gene TRBJ2-5; weak D call: TRBD1 (5 bases). CDR3 size: 14 residues. Trimming shortened V by 3 bases and J by 4 bases, and 12 bases separated the two germline ends. Germline CDR1 reads MDHEN; CDR2 reads SYDVKM. CDR3 DNA: TGTGCCAGCAGTTTTCAGGGTTTGGGAGAGACCCAGTACTTC. It specifies CASSFQGLGETQYF. Based on the CDR3 plus reference TRBV28 and TRBJ2-5, the full variable domain is DVKVTQSSRYLVKRTGEKVFLECVQDMDHENMFWYRQDPGLGLRLIYFSYDVKMKEKGDIPEGYSVSREKKERFSLILESASTNQTSMYLCASSFQGLGETQYFGPGTRLLVL.